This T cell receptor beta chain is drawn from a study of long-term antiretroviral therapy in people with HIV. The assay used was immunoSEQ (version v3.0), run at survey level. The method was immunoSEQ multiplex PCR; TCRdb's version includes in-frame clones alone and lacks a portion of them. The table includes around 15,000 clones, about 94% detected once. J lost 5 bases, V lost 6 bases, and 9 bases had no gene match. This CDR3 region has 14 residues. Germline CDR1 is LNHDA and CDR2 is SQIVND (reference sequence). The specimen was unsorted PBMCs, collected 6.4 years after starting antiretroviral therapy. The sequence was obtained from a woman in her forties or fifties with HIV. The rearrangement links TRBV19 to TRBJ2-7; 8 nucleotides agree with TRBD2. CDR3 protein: CASRTGGPVDEQYF. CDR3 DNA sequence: TGTGCCAGTAGGACGGGAGGGCCCGTGGACGAGCAGTACTTC. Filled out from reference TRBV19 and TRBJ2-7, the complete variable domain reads DGGITQSPKYLFRKEGQNVTLSCEQNLNHDAMYWYRQDPGQGLRLIYYSQIVNDFQKGDIAEGYSVSREKKESFPLTVTSAQKNPTAFYLCASRTGGPVDEQYFGPGTRLTVT.